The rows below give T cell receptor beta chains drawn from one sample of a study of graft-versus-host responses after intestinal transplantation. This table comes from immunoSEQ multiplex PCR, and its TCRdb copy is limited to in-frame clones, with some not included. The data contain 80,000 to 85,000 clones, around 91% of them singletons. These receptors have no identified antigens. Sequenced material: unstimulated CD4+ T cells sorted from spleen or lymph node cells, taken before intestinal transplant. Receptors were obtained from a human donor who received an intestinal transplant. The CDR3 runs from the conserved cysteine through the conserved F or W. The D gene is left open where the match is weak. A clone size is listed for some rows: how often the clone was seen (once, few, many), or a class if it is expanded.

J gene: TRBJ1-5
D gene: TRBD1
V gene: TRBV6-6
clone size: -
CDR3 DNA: TGTGCCAGCAGGAAACAGGGGGAGAATCAGCCCCAGCATTTT
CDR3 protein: CASRKQGENQPQHF

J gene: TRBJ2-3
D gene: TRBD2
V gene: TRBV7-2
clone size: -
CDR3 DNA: TGTGCCAGCAGCTTAGTGGGAGCGGGGAGCACAGATACGCAGTATTTT
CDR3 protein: CASSLVGAGSTDTQYF

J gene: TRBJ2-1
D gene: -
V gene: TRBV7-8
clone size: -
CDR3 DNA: TGTGCCAGCAGCTTAGTTAACGACAGGTACAATGAGCAGTTCTTC
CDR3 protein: CASSLVNDRYNEQFF

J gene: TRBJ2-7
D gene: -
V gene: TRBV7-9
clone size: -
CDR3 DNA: TGTGCCAGCAGCGATGACAGTAGCCTGAGGGAGCAGTACTTC
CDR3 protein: CASSDDSSLREQYF

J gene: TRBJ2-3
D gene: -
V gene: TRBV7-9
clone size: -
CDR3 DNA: TGTGCCAGCAGCTTAGACAGGGGCACAGATACGCAGTATTTT
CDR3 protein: CASSLDRGTDTQYF

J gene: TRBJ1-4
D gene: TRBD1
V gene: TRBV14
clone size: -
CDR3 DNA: TGTGCCAGCAGCCAAGGGACAGGGGGGACCGTGGAGGAAAAACTGTTTTTT
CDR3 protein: CASSQGTGGTVEEKLFF

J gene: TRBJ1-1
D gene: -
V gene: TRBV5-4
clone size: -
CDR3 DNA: TGTGCCAGCAGCTTGGAAGGGGAAACGAACACTGAAGCTTTCTTT
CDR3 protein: CASSLEGETNTEAFF

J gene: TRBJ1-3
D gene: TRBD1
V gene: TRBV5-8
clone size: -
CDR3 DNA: TGTGCCAGCAGCTTGACAGGGGCTGGAAACACCATATATTTT
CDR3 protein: CASSLTGAGNTIYF

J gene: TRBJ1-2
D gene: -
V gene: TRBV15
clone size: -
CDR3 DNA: TGTGCCACCAGCAGAGATCCGGGAGGCTATGGCTACACCTTC
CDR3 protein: CATSRDPGGYGYTF

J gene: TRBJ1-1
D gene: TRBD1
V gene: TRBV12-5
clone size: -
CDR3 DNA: TGTGCTAGTGGTTTCAGCTTGGGACAGGGGAACACTGAAGCTTTCTTT
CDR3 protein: CASGFSLGQGNTEAFF

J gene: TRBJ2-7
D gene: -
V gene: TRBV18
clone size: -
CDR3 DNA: TGTGCCAGCTCATCGCGCACCACGGGACAGACTAGCGAGCAGTACTTC
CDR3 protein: CASSSRTTGQTSEQYF

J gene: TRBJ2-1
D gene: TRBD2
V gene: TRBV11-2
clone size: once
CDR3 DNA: TGTGCCAGCAGCTTTAACTTTGGTGGGCTAGCGGGCAATGAGCAGTTCTTC
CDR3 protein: CASSFNFGGLAGNEQFF

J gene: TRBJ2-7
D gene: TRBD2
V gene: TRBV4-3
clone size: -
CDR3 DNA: TGCGCCAGCAGCCAAGGGCGAACTAGCGCCTACGAGCAGTACTTC
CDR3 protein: CASSQGRTSAYEQYF

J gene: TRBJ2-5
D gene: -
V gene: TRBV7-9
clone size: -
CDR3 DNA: TGTGCCAGCAGCTTATTCGGTGAAACTCAAGAGACCCAGTACTTC
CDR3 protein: CASSLFGETQETQYF

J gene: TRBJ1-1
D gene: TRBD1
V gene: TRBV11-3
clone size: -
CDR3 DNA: TGTGCCAGCAGCACGGACAGGGGAAGGACTGAAGCTTTCTTT
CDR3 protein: CASSTDRGRTEAFF

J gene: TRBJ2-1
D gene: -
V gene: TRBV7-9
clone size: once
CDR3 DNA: TGTGCCAGCAGCTTAGTAACGGGACTCAACAATGAGCAGTTCTTC
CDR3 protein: CASSLVTGLNNEQFF

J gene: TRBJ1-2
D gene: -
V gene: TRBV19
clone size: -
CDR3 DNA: TGTGCCAGTAGTATAGATGGGCTGGGTAACTATGGCTACACCTTC
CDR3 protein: CASSIDGLGNYGYTF

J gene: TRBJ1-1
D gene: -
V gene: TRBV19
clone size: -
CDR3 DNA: TGTGCCAGTAGTCTCTTATCTCCCCCTGGCAACACTGAAGCTTTCTTT
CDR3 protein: CASSLLSPPGNTEAFF

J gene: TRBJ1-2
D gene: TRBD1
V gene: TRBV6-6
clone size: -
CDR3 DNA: TGTGCCAGCACCCAGGGGGCTGGCGGCTATGGCTACACCTTC
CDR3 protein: CASTQGAGGYGYTF

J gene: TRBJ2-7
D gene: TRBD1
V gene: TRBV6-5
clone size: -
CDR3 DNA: TGTGCCAGCAGTCAAGGGGGCGCCGGCTACGAGCAGTACTTC
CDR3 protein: CASSQGGAGYEQYF

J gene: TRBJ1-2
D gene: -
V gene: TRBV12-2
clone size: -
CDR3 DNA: TGTGCAAGTCGCTCCCCTCTGTATAGGACAGGGGGCATCGACTATGGCTACACCTTC
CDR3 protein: CASRSPLYRTGGIDYGYTF

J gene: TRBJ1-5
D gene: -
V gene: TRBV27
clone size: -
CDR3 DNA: TGTGCCAGCAGTTCAGCAACCGGGATGGGCAATCAGCCCCAGCATTTT
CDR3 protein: CASSSATGMGNQPQHF

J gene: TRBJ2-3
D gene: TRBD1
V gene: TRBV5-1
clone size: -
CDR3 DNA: TGCGCCAGCAGCCTCCGACAGGGGGATACGCAGTATTTT
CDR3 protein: CASSLRQGDTQYF

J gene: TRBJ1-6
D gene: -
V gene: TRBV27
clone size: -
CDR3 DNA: TGTGCCAGCAGTTTAAGGGGGACGGGGGGCTCGCATAATTCACCCCTCCACTTT
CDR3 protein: CASSLRGTGGSHNSPLHF

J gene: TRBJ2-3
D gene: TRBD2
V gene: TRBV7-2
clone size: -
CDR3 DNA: TGTGCCAGCAGCGCGACTAGCGGGGGGGTAGATACGCAGTATTTT
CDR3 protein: CASSATSGGVDTQYF

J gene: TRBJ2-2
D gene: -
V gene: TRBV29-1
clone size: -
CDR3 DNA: TGCAGCGTTGTTTTTCCCACAGGGCGTCGGACCGGGGAGCTGTTTTTT
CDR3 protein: CSVVFPTGRRTGELFF

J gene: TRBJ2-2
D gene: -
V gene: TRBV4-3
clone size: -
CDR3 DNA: TGCGCCAGCAGCCACCAGGTAACCGACACCGGGGAGCTGTTTTTT
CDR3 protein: CASSHQVTDTGELFF

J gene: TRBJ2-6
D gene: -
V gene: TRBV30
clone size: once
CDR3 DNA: TGTGCCTGGAGTGTAGGGGGAAATGGGGCCAACGTCCTGACTTTC
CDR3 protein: CAWSVGGNGANVLTF

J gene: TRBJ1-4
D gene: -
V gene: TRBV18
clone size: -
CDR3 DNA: TGTGCCAGCTCACCGGGGGCGACAGGTGAAAATGAAAAACTGTTTTTT
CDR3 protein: CASSPGATGENEKLFF

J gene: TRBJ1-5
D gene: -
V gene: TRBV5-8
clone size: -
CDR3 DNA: TGTGCCAGCAGCTTGGGACAGTGGAATAGCAATCAGCCCCAGCATTTT
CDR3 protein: CASSLGQWNSNQPQHF

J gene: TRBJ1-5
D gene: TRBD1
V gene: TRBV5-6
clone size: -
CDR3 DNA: TGTGCCAGCAGCTTGACAGGGGAATGGGGACAGCCCCAGCATTTT
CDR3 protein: CASSLTGEWGQPQHF

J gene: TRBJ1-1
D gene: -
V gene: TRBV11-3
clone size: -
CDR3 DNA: TGTGCCAGCAGCTTAGATCTAAGTATGAGGAACACTGAAGCTTTCTTT
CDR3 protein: CASSLDLSMRNTEAFF

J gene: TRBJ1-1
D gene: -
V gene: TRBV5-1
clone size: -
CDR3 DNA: TGCGCCAGCCAAGCCCAAAGGGGGGAAGCTTTCTTT
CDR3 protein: CASQAQRGEAFF

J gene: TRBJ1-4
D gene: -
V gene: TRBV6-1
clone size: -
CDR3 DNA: TGTGCCAGCAGTGAACACCTTGAGAATGAAAAACTGTTTTTT
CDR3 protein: CASSEHLENEKLFF

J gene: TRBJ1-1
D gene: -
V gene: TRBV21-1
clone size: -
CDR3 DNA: TGTGCCAGCAGCAATGGACAGAGGAACACTGAAGCTTTCTTT
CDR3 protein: CASSNGQRNTEAFF

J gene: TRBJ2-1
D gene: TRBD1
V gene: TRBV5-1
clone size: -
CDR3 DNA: TGCGCCAGCAGCCTGAGGGACAGGGCTAAAAATGAGCAGTTCTTC
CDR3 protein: CASSLRDRAKNEQFF

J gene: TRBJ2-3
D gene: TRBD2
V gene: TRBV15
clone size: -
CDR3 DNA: TGTGCCACCAGCAGAGATCCAGCGGGGGGGTTGACAGATACGCAGTATTTT
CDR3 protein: CATSRDPAGGLTDTQYF

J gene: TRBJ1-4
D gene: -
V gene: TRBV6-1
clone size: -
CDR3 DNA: TGTGCCAGCAGTGAATTCCTCCAGGGGCCGAATGAAAAACTGTTTTTT
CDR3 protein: CASSEFLQGPNEKLFF

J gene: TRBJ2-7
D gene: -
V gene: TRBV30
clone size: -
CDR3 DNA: TGTGCCTGGACCGGGAGGGGGCGCGCGTACGAGCAGTACTTC
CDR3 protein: CAWTGRGRAYEQYF

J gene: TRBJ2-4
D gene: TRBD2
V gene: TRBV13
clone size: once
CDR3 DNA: TGTGCCAGCAGCTTAGAAAGAACTAGCGGGGGGGTATTAGCCAAAAACATTCAGTACTTC
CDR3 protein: CASSLERTSGGVLAKNIQYF

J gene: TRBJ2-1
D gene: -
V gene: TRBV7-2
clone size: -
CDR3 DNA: TGTGCCAGCAGCTTACTTACTAGACACCAGTTCTTC
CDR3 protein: CASSLLTRHQFF

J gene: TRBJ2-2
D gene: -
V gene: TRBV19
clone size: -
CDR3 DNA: TGTGCCAGTACCAAAAGGGGTGGGCTTAACACCGGGGAGCTGTTTTTT
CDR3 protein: CASTKRGGLNTGELFF

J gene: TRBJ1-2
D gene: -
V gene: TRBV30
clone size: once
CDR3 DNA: TGTGCCTGGAGTGTACAACCCTATGGCTACACCTTC
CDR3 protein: CAWSVQPYGYTF

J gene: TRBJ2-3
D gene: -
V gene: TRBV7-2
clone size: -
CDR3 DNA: TGTGCCAGCAGCTTGCGGGGACTTCAAGATACGCAGTATTTT
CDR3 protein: CASSLRGLQDTQYF

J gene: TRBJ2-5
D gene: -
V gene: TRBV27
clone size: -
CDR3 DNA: TGTGCCAGCAGTTTATCGTGGGCTACCCAAGAGACCCAGTACTTC
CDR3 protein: CASSLSWATQETQYF

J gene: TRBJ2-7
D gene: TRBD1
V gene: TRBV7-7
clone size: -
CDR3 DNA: TGTGCCAGCAGCTATCGACAGGGGGGCTACGAGCAGTACTTC
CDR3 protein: CASSYRQGGYEQYF

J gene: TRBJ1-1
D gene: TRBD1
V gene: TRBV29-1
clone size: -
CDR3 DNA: TGCAGCGTTGAGGGACAGCTCATGAACACTGAAGCTTTCTTT
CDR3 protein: CSVEGQLMNTEAFF

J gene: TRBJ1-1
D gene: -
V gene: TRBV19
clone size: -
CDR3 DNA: TGTGCCAGTAGTATAGATCTCCGTCTAAACACTGAAGCTTTCTTT
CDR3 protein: CASSIDLRLNTEAFF

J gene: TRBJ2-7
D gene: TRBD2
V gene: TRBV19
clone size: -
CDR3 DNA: TGTGCCAGTAGTATCGGGACTAACCAGCCTTCCGAGCAGTACTTC
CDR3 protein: CASSIGTNQPSEQYF

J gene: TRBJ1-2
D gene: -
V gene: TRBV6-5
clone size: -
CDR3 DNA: TGTGCCAGCAGTTACTCGGGGGGGTTGTGGTATGGCTACACCTTC
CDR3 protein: CASSYSGGLWYGYTF

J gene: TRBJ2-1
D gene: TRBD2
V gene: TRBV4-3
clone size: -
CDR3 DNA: TGCGCCAGCAGCCAAGATACGGGGGGGACTCGGCAGTTCTTC
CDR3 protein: CASSQDTGGTRQFF

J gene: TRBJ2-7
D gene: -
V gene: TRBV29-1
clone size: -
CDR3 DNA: TGCAGCATGGTGAACCCGGGGTACGAGCAGTACTTC
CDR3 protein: CSMVNPGYEQYF

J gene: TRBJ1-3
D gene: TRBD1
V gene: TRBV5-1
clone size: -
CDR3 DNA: TGCGCCAGCAGCTTGTCCCACAGGGGATCCGGAAACACCATATATTTT
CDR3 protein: CASSLSHRGSGNTIYF